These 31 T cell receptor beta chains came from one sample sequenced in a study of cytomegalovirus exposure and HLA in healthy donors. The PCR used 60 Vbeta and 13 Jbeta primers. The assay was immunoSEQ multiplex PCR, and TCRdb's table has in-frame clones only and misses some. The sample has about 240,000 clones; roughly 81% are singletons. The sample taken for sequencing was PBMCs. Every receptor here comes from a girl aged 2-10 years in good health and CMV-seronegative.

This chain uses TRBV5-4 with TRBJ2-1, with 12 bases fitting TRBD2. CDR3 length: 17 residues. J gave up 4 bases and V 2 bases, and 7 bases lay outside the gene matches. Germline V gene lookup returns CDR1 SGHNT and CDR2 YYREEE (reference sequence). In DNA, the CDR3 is TGTGCCAGCAGCTTCACTCTAGCGGGAGGGCCATACAATGAGCAGTTCTTC. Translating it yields CASSFTLAGGPYNEQFF.

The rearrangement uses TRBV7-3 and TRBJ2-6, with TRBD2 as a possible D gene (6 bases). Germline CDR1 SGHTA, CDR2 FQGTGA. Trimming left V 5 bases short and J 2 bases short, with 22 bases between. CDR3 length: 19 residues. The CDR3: CASSTRYRDSLPGANVLTF. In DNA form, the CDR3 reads TGTGCCAGCAGCACCAGGTATCGGGACTCACTACCTGGGGCCAACGTCCTGACTTTC.

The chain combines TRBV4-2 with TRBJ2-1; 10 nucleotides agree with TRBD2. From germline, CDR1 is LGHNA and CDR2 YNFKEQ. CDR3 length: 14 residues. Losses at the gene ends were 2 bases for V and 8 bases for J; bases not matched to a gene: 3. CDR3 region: CASSQPSGGDEQFF. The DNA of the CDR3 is TGTGCCAGCAGCCAACCTAGCGGGGGCGATGAGCAGTTCTTC.

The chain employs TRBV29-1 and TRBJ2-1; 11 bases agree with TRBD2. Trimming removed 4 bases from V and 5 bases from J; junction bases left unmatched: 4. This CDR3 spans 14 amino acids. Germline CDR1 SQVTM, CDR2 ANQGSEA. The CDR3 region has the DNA TGCAGCGTTGGAAGACTAGCGGGGAACAATGAGCAGTTCTTC. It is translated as CSVGRLAGNNEQFF.

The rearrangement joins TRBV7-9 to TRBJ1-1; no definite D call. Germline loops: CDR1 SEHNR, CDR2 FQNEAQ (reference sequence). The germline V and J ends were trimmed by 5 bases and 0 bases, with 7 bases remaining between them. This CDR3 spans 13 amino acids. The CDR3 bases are TGTGCCAGCAGCCGCACTTTGAACACTGAAGCTTTCTTT. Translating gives CASSRTLNTEAFF. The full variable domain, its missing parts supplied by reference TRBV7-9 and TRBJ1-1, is DTGVSQNPRHKITKRGQNVTFRCDPISEHNRLYWYRQTLGQGPEFLTYFQNEAQLEKSRLLSDRFSAERPKGSFSTLEIQRTEQGDSAMYLCASSRTLNTEAFFGQGTRLTVV.

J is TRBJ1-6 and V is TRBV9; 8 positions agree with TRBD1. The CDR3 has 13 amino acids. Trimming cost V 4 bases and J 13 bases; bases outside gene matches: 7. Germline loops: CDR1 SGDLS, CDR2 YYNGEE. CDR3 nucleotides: TGTGCCAGCAGCTTTCGGACAGGGCGGCCCCTCCACTTT. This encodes CASSFRTGRPLHF.

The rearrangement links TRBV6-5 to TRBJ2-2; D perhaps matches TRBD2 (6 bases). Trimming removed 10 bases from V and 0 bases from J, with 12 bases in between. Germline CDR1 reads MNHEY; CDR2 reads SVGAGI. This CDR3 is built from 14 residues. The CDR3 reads CATSGTSNTGELFF. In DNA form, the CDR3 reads TGTGCCACATCCGGGACTTCGAACACCGGGGAGCTGTTTTTT.

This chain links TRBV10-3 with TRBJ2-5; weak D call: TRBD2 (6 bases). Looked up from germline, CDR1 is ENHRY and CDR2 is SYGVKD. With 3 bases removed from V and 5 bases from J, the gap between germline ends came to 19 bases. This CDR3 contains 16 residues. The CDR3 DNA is TGTGCCATCAGTGAATTTGGTAGCGGCATGGGGGAGACCCAGTACTTC. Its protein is CAISEFGSGMGETQYF.

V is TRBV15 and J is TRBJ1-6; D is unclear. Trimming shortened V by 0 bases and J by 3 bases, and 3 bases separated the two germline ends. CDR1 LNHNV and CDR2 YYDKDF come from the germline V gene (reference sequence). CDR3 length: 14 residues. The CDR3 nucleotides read TGTGCCACCAGCAGAGACGGCTATAATTCACCCCTCCACTTT. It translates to CATSRDGYNSPLHF.

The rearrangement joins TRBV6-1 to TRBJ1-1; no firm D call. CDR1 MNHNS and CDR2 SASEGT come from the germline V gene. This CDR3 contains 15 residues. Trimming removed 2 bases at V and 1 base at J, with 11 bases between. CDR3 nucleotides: TGTGCCAGCAGTGAACACCTTACACGGAACACTGAAGCTTTCTTT. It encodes CASSEHLTRNTEAFF.

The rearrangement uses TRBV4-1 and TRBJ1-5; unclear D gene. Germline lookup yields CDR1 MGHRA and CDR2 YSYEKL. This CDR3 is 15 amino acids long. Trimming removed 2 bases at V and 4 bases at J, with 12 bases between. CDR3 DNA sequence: TGCGCCAGCAGCCAATTCAACCTAGAAAATCAGCCCCAGCATTTT. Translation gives CASSQFNLENQPQHF.

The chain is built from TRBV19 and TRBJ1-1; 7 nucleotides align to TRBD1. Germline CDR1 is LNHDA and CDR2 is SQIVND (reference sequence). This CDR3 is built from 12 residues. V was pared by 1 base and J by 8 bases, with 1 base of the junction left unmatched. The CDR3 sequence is CASSIGGQEAFF. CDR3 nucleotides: TGTGCCAGTAGTATAGGGGGACAGGAAGCTTTCTTT.

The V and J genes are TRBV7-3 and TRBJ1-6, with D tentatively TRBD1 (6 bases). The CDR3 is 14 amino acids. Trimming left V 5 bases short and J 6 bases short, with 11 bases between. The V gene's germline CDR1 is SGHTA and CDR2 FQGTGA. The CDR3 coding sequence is TGTGCCAGCAGCACCGGACAGAGTAATTCACCCCTCCACTTT. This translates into CASSTGQSNSPLHF.

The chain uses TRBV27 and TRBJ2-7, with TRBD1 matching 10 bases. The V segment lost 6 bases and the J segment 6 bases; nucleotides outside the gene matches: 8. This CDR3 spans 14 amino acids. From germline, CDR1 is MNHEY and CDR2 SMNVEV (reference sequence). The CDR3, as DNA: TGTGCCAGCAGATCGGGACAGGGGAGTGGCGAGCAGTACTTC. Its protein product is CASRSGQGSGEQYF.

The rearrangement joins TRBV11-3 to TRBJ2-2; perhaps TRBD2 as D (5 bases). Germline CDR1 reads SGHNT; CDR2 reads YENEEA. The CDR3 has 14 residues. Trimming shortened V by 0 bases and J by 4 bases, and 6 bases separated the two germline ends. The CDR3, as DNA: TGTGCCAGCAGCTTAGAAGAGGGCACCGGGGAGCTGTTTTTT. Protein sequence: CASSLEEGTGELFF.

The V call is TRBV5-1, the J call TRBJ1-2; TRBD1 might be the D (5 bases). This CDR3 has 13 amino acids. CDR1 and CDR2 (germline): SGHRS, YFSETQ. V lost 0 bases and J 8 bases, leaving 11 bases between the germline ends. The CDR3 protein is CASSLDGARGYTF. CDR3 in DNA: TGCGCCAGCAGCTTGGATGGGGCGCGCGGCTACACCTTC.

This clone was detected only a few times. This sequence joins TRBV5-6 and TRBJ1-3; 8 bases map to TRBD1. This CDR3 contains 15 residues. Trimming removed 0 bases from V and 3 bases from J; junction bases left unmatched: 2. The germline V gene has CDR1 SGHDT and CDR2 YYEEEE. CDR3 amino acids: CASSLGTGLGNTIYF. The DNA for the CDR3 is TGTGCCAGCAGCTTGGGGACAGGGCTTGGAAACACCATATATTTT.

The CDR3 DNA follows: TGTGCCTACCACAGGGGAGGTGAAAAACTGTTTTTT. Translation: CAYHRGGEKLFF. This chain connects TRBV30 to TRBJ1-4; 7 positions agree with TRBD1. This CDR3 comprises 12 residues. V lost 7 bases to trimming and J lost 7 bases; unmatched junction nucleotides: 6. The germline V gene encodes CDR1 GTSNPN and CDR2 SVGIG (reference sequence).

CDR3 amino acids: CASRPYLNTEAFF. The DNA of the CDR3 is TGTGCCAGCAGACCCTACTTGAACACTGAAGCTTTCTTT. The chain is built from TRBV6-1 and TRBJ1-1; D ambiguous. Trimming took 6 bases from V and 0 from J, leaving 8 bases between them. The CDR3 runs 13 residues. The V gene's germline CDR1 is MNHNS and CDR2 SASEGT.

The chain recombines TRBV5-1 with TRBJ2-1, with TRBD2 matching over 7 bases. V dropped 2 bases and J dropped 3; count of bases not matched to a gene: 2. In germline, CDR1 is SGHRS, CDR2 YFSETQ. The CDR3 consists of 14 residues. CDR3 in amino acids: CASSLGDYYNEQFF. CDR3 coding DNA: TGCGCCAGCAGCTTAGGGGACTACTACAATGAGCAGTTCTTC.

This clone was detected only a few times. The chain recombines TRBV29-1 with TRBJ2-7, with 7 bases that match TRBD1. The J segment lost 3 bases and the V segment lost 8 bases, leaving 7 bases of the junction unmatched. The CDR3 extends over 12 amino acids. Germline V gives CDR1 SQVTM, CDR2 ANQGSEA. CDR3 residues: CSSQTGNYEQYF. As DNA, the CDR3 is TGCAGCTCGCAGACAGGGAACTACGAGCAGTACTTC.

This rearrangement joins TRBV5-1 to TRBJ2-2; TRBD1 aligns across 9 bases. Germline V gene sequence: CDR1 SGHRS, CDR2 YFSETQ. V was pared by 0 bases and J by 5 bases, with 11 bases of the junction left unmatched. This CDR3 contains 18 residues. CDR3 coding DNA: TGCGCCAGCAGCTTGGACATCTTGGACAGGGGAAAAACCGGGGAGCTGTTTTTT. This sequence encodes CASSLDILDRGKTGELFF. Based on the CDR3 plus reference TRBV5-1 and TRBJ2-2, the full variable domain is KAGVTQTPRYLIKTRGQQVTLSCSPISGHRSVSWYQQTPGQGLQFLFEYFSETQRNKGNFPGRFSGRQFSNSRSEMNVSTLELGDSALYLCASSLDILDRGKTGELFFGEGSRLTVL.

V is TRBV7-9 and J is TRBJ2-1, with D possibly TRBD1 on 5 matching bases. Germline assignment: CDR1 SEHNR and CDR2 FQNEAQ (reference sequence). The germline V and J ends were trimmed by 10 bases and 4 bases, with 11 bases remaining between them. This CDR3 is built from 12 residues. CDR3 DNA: TGTGCCACCTCAGGGTCGTACAATGAGCAGTTCTTC. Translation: CATSGSYNEQFF.

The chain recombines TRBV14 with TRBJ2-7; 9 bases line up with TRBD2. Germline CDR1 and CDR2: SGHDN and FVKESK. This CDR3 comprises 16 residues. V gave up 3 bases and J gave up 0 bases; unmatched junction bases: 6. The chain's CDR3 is CASSQWGRGGSYEQYF. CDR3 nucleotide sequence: TGTGCCAGCAGCCAGTGGGGGCGGGGGGGCTCCTACGAGCAGTACTTC.

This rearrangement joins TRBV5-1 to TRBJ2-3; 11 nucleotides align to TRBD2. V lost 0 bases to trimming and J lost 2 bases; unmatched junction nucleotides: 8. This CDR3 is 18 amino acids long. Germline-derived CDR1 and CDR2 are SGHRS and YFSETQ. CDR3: CASSLAPSSGGNTDTQYF. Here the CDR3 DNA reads TGCGCCAGCAGCTTGGCTCCTTCTAGCGGGGGGAACACAGATACGCAGTATTTT.

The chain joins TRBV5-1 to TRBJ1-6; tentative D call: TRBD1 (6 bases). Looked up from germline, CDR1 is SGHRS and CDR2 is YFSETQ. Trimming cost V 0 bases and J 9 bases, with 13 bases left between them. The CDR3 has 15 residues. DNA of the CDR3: TGCGCCAGCAGCTTGGCGGCAGGGGTTGGTTCACCCCTCCACTTT. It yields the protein CASSLAAGVGSPLHF.

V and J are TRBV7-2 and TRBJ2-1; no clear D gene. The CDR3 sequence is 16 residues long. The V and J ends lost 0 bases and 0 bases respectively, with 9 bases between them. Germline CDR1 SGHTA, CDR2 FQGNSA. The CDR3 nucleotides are TGTGCCAGCAGCTTAGCAGGCCCAGGCTCCTACAATGAGCAGTTCTTC. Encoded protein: CASSLAGPGSYNEQFF.

The CDR3 spells CASRGGWDEQYF. The CDR3 coding sequence is TGCGCCAGCAGGGGGGGTTGGGACGAGCAGTACTTC. V is TRBV5-1 and J is TRBJ2-7; tentatively, D is TRBD2 (6 bases). The CDR3 totals 12 residues. CDR1 and CDR2 (germline): SGHRS, YFSETQ. V dropped 5 bases and J dropped 5 bases, with 11 bases sitting between them.

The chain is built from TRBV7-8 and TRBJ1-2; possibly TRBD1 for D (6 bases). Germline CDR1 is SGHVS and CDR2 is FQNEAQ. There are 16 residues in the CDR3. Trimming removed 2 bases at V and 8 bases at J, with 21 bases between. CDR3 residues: CASSLYLQGRSGGYTF. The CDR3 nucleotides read TGTGCCAGCAGCTTATACCTACAGGGACGTAGTGGCGGCTACACCTTC.

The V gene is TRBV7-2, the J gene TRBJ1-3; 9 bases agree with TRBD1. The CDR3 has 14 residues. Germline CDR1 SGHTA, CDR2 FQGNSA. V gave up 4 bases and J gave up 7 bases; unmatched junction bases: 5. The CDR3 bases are TGTGCCAGCAGCTGGGACAGGGATTGGAACACCATATATTTT. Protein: CASSWDRDWNTIYF.

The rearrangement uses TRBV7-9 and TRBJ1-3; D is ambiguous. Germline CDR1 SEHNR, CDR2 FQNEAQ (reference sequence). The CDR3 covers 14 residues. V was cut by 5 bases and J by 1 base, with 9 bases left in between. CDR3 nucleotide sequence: TGTGCCAGCAGCCTTACAGCATCTGGAAACACCATATATTTT. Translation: CASSLTASGNTIYF.